Shown below are 17 T cell receptor beta chains from a single sample sequenced in a study of siplizumab effects on memory and regulatory T cells. The assay was immunoSEQ multiplex PCR, and TCRdb's table has in-frame clones only and misses some. The table lists about 52,000 clones, 95% to 98% of them singletons. What was sequenced was naive CD4+ T cells sorted from blood. These receptors were collected from a human donor in good health.

As to this clone: This sample includes further DNA sequences coding for the same CDR3. J is TRBJ2-5 and V is TRBV18; no clear D gene. There are 12 residues in the CDR3. Looked up from germline, CDR1 is KGHSH and CDR2 is LQKENI. V lost 3 bases and J lost 2, with 4 bases in between. The DNA of the CDR3 is TGTGCCAGCTCACCTCCTCAAGAGACCCAGTACTTC. Translating it yields CASSPPQETQYF. The full variable domain, in which reference TRBV18 and TRBJ2-5 provide the parts outside the CDR3, is NAGVMQNPRHLVRRRGQEARLRCSPMKGHSHVYWYRQLPEEGLKFMVYLQKENIIDESGMPKERFSAEFPKEGPSILRIQQVVRGDSAAYFCASSPPQETQYFGPGTRLLVL.

The chain carries TRBV4-2 and TRBJ2-1; D is perhaps TRBD1 (6 bases). The germline CDR1 and CDR2 sequences are LGHNA and YNFKEQ. The CDR3 has 18 amino acids. Trimming removed 1 base from V and 5 bases from J, with 21 bases in between. CDR3 coding DNA: TGTGCCAGCAGCCAAGTGGGACGAGGATATGGGACACACAATGAGCAGTTCTTC. Protein: CASSQVGRGYGTHNEQFF.

The count of this clone is one. The chain carries TRBV7-9 and TRBJ1-6; D is undetermined. The CDR3 has 12 residues. Per germline, CDR1 SEHNR and CDR2 FQNEAQ (reference sequence). V gave up 1 base and J gave up 8 bases, with 3 bases separating them. The DNA for the CDR3 is TGTGCCAGCAGCTTAGATTATTCACCCCTCCACTTT. Its translation is CASSLDYSPLHF.

The V call is TRBV9, the J call TRBJ1-3; 9 bases line up with TRBD1. V shed 4 bases and J 7 bases; nucleotides not matched to a gene: 6. Germline assignment: CDR1 SGDLS and CDR2 YYNGEE. This CDR3 is built from 14 residues. CDR3 DNA: TGTGCCAGCAGCCCCCGAGGACAGGGGAACACCATATATTTT. This sequence encodes CASSPRGQGNTIYF.

This sequence joins TRBV5-1 and TRBJ2-7; 9 nucleotides agree with TRBD1. Germline lookup yields CDR1 SGHRS and CDR2 YFSETQ. This CDR3 has 15 amino acids. Unmatched junction bases numbered 11, after V lost 7 bases and J lost 3 bases. The CDR3 sequence: CASAPGYRGLYEQYF. DNA for the CDR3: TGCGCCAGCGCTCCCGGATACAGGGGGCTCTACGAGCAGTACTTC.

DNA for the CDR3: TGTGCCAGCGTGGACAGGGGGGTTCAGCCCCAGCATTTT. Translated, it gives CASVDRGVQPQHF. The J gene is TRBJ1-5, the V gene TRBV2; 10 bases agree with TRBD1. The V segment lost 8 bases and the J segment 6 bases; nucleotides outside the gene matches: 4. The length of the CDR3 is 13 residues. Germline CDR1 and CDR2: SNHLY and FYNNEI.

The rearrangement uses TRBV5-1 and TRBJ2-5; 7 bases agree with TRBD2. V shed 4 bases, J shed 5 bases, and the junction held 8 bases outside the gene matches. The germline V gene has CDR1 SGHRS and CDR2 YFSETQ. The CDR3 has 14 residues. CDR3 coding DNA: TGCGCCAGCAGCCGCGGGTCGGGAGGCGAGACCCAGTACTTC. This codes for CASSRGSGGETQYF.

The rearrangement links TRBV15 to TRBJ2-1; possible D gene TRBD1, 5 bases. The ends were cut back, 5 bases at V and 6 bases at J, with 11 bases in the middle. The CDR3 consists of 13 residues. The germline V gene has CDR1 LNHNV and CDR2 YYDKDF (reference sequence). The CDR3 protein is CATSRQGLNEQFF. The DNA of the CDR3 is TGTGCCACCAGCCGTCAGGGCCTCAATGAGCAGTTCTTC.

A note on this clone: The conserved final phenylalanine or tryptophan is absent from the CDR3, which likely points to a read error. This chain joins TRBV5-1 and TRBJ2-7; D is ambiguous. This CDR3 has 14 amino acids. Germline V gives CDR1 SGHRS, CDR2 YFSETQ. V was cut by 3 bases and J by 0 bases, with 10 bases left in between. The CDR3 loop reads CASSSDGSSYEQYL. In nucleotides, the CDR3 is TGCGCCAGCAGCTCGGACGGCAGCTCCTACGAGCAGTACCTC.

The rearrangement links TRBV5-1 to TRBJ2-5; 9 nucleotides align to TRBD2. The CDR3 contains 16 residues. V lost 0 bases and J lost 4; bases outside the gene matches: 7. The V gene's germline CDR1 is SGHRS and CDR2 YFSETQ. The CDR3 is CASSLGGTSTLETQYF. Written as DNA, the CDR3 is TGCGCCAGCAGCTTGGGGGGGACTAGCACGCTAGAGACCCAGTACTTC.

This chain links TRBV6-1 with TRBJ1-5; D remains ambiguous. The CDR3 consists of 12 residues. CDR1 is MNHNS, CDR2 SASEGT, per germline. V was pared by 7 bases and J by 3 bases, with 7 bases between. The CDR3 bases are TGTGCCAGCACCGAGCCCAATCAGCCCCAGCATTTT. As protein: CASTEPNQPQHF.

The chain couples TRBV18 to TRBJ1-4; D is ambiguous. Germline V CDR1 and CDR2: KGHSH, LQKENI. The CDR3 totals 12 residues. V was shortened by 5 bases and J by 6 bases, with 7 bases between the two germline ends. The CDR3 spells CASSSSDEKLFF. The CDR3 nucleotides read TGTGCCAGCTCATCGTCTGATGAAAAACTGTTTTTT.

The V call is TRBV19, the J call TRBJ2-1; perhaps TRBD2 as D (5 bases). This CDR3 is 14 amino acids long. Trimming removed 7 bases at V and 2 bases at J, with 12 bases between. In germline, CDR1 is LNHDA, CDR2 SQIVND (reference sequence). CDR3 DNA: TGTGCCAGTAAGCCCGAGCGGACCTACAATGAGCAGTTCTTC. It codes for CASKPERTYNEQFF. The full variable domain, completed using reference TRBV19 and TRBJ2-1, is DGGITQSPKYLFRKEGQNVTLSCEQNLNHDAMYWYRQDPGQGLRLIYYSQIVNDFQKGDIAEGYSVSREKKESFPLTVTSAQKNPTAFYLCASKPERTYNEQFFGPGTRLTVL.

The CDR3 protein is CASSSASQPQHF. The CDR3 DNA reads TGTGCCAGCAGTAGTGCCTCTCAGCCCCAGCATTTT. The V call is TRBV28, the J call TRBJ1-5; D gene uncertain. The CDR3 runs 12 residues. Between the trimmed V and J ends, which lost 5 bases and 6 bases, there was a span of 8 bases. CDR1 and CDR2 (germline): MDHEN, SYDVKM.

This rearrangement joins TRBV29-1 to TRBJ2-5; no clear D gene. This CDR3 has 15 amino acids. Germline lookup yields CDR1 SQVTM and CDR2 ANQGSEA. With 4 bases removed from V and 9 bases from J, the gap between germline ends came to 24 bases. As DNA, the CDR3 is TGCAGCGTTGGGTCCGGCACCCGCCTAGGAGTGGCCCAGTACTTC. Translating gives CSVGSGTRLGVAQYF.

The chain carries TRBV11-2 and TRBJ2-3; 9 positions agree with TRBD1. The CDR3 is 16 amino acids. Germline V gene lookup returns CDR1 SGHAT and CDR2 FQNNGV. The J segment lost 2 bases and the V segment lost 5 bases, leaving 8 bases of the junction unmatched. CDR3 nucleotides: TGTGCCAGCAGCCCTTGGACAGGGGAAGTCACAGATACGCAGTATTTT. This encodes CASSPWTGEVTDTQYF.

In the case of this clone: One end of the junction is discordant with germline, which a read error may explain. The same CDR3 is also encoded by other DNA sequences in this sample. The V gene is TRBV5-1, the J gene TRBJ2-7; D may be TRBD1 or TRBD2 (5 bases each). Germline CDR1 SGHRS, CDR2 YFSETQ. The CDR3 is made up of 14 amino acids. The DNA for the CDR3 is TGCGCCAGCAGGTCTCCGGGACGGCCCTACGAGCAGTATTTC. It translates to CASRSPGRPYEQYF.